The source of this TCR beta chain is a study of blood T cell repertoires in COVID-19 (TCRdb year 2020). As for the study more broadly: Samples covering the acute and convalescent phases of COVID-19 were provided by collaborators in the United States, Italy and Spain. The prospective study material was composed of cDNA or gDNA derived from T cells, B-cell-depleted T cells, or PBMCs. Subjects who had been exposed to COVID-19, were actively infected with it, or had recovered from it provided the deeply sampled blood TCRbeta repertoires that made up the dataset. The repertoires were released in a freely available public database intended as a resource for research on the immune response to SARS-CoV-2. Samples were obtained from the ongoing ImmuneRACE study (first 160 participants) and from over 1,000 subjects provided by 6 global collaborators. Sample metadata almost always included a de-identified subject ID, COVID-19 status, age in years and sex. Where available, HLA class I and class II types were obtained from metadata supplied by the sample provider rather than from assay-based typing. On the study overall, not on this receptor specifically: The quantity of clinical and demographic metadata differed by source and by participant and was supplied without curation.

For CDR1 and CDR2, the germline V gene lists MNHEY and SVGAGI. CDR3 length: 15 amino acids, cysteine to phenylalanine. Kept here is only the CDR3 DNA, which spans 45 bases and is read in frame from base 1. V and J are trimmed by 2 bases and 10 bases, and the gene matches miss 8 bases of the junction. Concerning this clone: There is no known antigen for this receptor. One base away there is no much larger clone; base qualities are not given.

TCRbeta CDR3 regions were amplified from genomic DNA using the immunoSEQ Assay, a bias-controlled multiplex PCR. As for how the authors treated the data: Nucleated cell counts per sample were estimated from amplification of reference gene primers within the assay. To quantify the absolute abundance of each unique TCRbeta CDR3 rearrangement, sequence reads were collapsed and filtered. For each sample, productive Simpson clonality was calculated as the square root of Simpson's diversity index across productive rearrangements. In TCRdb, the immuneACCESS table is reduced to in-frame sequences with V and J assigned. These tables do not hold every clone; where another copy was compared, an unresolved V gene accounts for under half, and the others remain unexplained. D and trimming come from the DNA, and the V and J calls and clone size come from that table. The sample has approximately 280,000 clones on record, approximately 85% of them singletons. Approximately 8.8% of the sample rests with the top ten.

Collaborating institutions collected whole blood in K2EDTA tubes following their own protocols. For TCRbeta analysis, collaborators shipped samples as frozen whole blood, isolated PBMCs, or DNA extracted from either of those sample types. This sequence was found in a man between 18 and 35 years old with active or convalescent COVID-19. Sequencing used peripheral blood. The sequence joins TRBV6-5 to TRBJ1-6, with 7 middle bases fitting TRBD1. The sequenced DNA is TGTGCCAGCAGTTACCGCGACAGGGTGGGGTCACCCCTCCACTTT. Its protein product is CASSYRDRVGSPLHF.